This T cell receptor (beta chain) was identified in a study of siplizumab effects on memory and regulatory T cells. Findings and limits, study-wide: The study found that mappable alloreactive CD4+ clones averaged around 72% Treg-derived with siplizumab and around 30% in controls.

Naive, memory, effector memory and TEMRA subsets that were unstimulated underwent sequencing in a few donor pairs. This table comes from immunoSEQ multiplex PCR, and its TCRdb copy is limited to in-frame clones, with some not included. The sample includes about 56,000 clones, about 98% seen only once; the top ten take 1.1%. For this clone: Antigen: not known.

The CDR3 covers 13 residues. From germline, CDR1 is SNHLY and CDR2 FYNNEI. The V and J ends lost 7 bases and 8 bases, in that order; junction bases with no gene match: 5. This sequence was found in a human donor in good health. The material sequenced was naive CD8+ T cells sorted from blood. The chain has TRBV2 and TRBJ2-4; 10 bases are shared with TRBD2. In nucleotides, the CDR3 is TGTGCCAGCACGGGACTAGCGTTTGACATTCAGTACTTC. Its translation: CASTGLAFDIQYF.